Below are 27 T cell receptor beta chains sequenced from a single sample in a study of CD8+ T cells in alopecia areata. As to treatment: oral pan-JAK inhibitor, 5-10 mg twice daily. Following RNA extraction, reverse transcription yielded cDNA that acted as the sequencing template. Assay: immunoSEQ multiplex PCR; the TCRdb copy retains only in-frame clones and omits some. Of roughly 200,000 clones in the sample, under 40% were seen once. Sequencing was performed on CD4+ T cells sorted from blood, taken around week 30, from a patient treated with tofacitinib. These receptors came from a human donor with alopecia areata.

The CDR3 DNA reads as TGTGCCAGCGCTGCCGGTTTGAACTACGAGCAGTACTTC. Residues: CASAAGLNYEQYF. The chain couples TRBV5-4 to TRBJ2-7, with unresolved D. This CDR3 is built from 13 residues. V dropped 7 bases and J dropped 3 bases, with 14 bases sitting between them. The germline V gene has CDR1 SGHNT and CDR2 YYREEE (reference sequence).

This clone was seen a few times. CDR3 sequence: CAWSDGTGAYSNQPQHF. Here the CDR3 DNA reads TGTGCCTGGAGTGATGGGACAGGGGCCTATAGCAATCAGCCCCAGCATTTT. This chain uses TRBV30 with TRBJ1-5, with TRBD1 identical over 10 bases. V shed 1 base, J shed 0 bases, and the junction held 6 bases outside the gene matches. The CDR3 covers 17 residues. The germline V gene encodes CDR1 GTSNPN and CDR2 SVGIG (reference sequence). The variable domain in full, completed from reference TRBV30 and TRBJ1-5, reads SQTIHQWPATLVQPVGSPLSLECTVEGTSNPNLYWYRQAAGRGLQLLFYSVGIGQISSEVPQNLSASRPQDRQFILSSKKLLLSDSGFYLCAWSDGTGAYSNQPQHFGDGTRLSIL.

This chain connects TRBV11-2 to TRBJ2-3, with no clear D. Germline V lookup: CDR1 SGHAT, CDR2 FQNNGV. V was cut by 4 bases and J by 6 bases, with 11 bases left in between. CDR3 length: 13 residues. CDR3 sequence (DNA): TGTGCCAGCAGCTCGCCCGGAGTTGATACGCAGTATTTT. This sequence encodes CASSSPGVDTQYF.

The V gene is TRBV7-7, the J gene TRBJ2-2; TRBD2 matches 7 bases. The ends lost 0 bases at V and 2 bases at J; junction bases unmatched: 0. Germline V gives CDR1 SSHAT, CDR2 FNYEAQ (reference sequence). The length of the CDR3 is 15 residues. CDR3 DNA: TGTGCCAGCAGCTTAGCGGGACTAAACACCGGGGAGCTGTTTTTT. Protein: CASSLAGLNTGELFF. The full variable domain, its missing parts supplied by reference TRBV7-7 and TRBJ2-2, is GAGVSQSPRYKVTKRGQDVTLRCDPISSHATLYWYQQALGQGPEFLTYFNYEAQPDKSGLPSDRFSAERPEGSISTLTIQRTEQRDSAMYRCASSLAGLNTGELFFGEGSRLTVL.

This clone was counted only a few times. The V gene is TRBV29-1, the J gene TRBJ2-7, with a possible D match to TRBD2 (5 bases). CDR1 is SQVTM and CDR2 is ANQGSEA in the germline V gene. V was trimmed by 0 bases and J by 0 bases, leaving 12 bases between them. The CDR3 contains 15 residues. The CDR3 nucleotides read TGCAGCGTTGAAGAAGAGGGCTGGGGCTCCTACGAGCAGTACTTC. It yields the protein CSVEEEGWGSYEQYF.

This rearrangement joins TRBV11-2 to TRBJ2-3; D gene ambiguous. CDR3 length: 12 residues. CDR1 is SGHAT and CDR2 is FQNNGV in the germline V gene. Trimming pared 3 bases from V and 4 bases from J, leaving 5 bases between. This CDR3 is CASSFYSDTQYF. The CDR3 nucleotides are TGTGCCAGCAGCTTCTATTCAGATACGCAGTATTTT. Supplemented by reference TRBV11-2 and TRBJ2-3, the full variable domain reads EAGVAQSPRYKIIEKRQSVAFWCNPISGHATLYWYQQILGQGPKLLIQFQNNGVVDDSQLPKDRFSAERLKGVDSTLKIQPAKLEDSAVYLCASSFYSDTQYFGPGTRLTVL.

This chain links TRBV27 with TRBJ2-3, with a tentative D call TRBD2 (6 bases). CDR3 length equals 13 residues. The V and J ends lost 4 bases and 7 bases respectively, with 12 bases between them. Germline-derived CDR1 and CDR2 are MNHEY and SMNVEV (reference sequence). CDR3 in DNA: TGTGCCAGCAGTTCGACTAGGACATATACGCAGTATTTT. It is translated as CASSSTRTYTQYF.

In this sample, this clone turned up a few times. The genes are TRBV9 and TRBJ2-3; 10 bases fit TRBD2. From germline, CDR1 is SGDLS and CDR2 YYNGEE. CDR3 length equals 15 residues. The trim removed 2 bases at V and 3 bases at J, leaving 3 bases unmatched. Here the CDR3 reads CASSVQLAGTDTQYF. In DNA, the CDR3 is TGTGCCAGCAGCGTCCAACTAGCGGGAACAGATACGCAGTATTTT.

This clone came up a few times. The sample holds other DNA sequences that translate to the same CDR3. The V and J genes are TRBV6-6 and TRBJ2-5, with 8 bases identical to TRBD2. Germline V gene data show CDR1 as MNHNY and CDR2 as SVGAGI (reference sequence). The CDR3 covers 13 residues. V shed 2 bases and J 4 bases; nucleotides not matched to a gene: 0. The CDR3 nucleotides are TGTGCCAGCAGTTACAGCGGGAGAGAGACCCAGTACTTC. Amino acids: CASSYSGRETQYF.

This clone was detected a few times. The V gene is TRBV11-2, the J gene TRBJ2-1; D gene unclear. The CDR3 is 12 amino acids. The germline CDR1 and CDR2 sequences are SGHAT and FQNNGV. Trimming shortened V by 3 bases and J by 4 bases, and 4 bases separated the two germline ends. CDR3 coding DNA: TGTGCCAGCAGCTTCGGGTACAATGAGCAGTTCTTC. It encodes CASSFGYNEQFF.

The chain links TRBV6-5 to TRBJ2-7; TRBD2 is a possible D gene (5 bases). This CDR3 spans 13 amino acids. V was shortened by 2 bases and J by 5 bases, with 10 bases between the two germline ends. Germline V gene data show CDR1 as MNHEY and CDR2 as SVGAGI. This chain's CDR3 is CASSYEGLNEQYF. The DNA for the CDR3 is TGTGCCAGCAGTTACGAGGGTTTAAACGAGCAGTACTTC.

This clone was counted a few times. This chain uses TRBV6-6 with TRBJ1-2, with 10 bases fitting TRBD1. There are 15 residues in the CDR3. Trimming took 6 bases from V and 4 from J; bases not matched to a gene: 8. Germline CDR1 reads MNHNY; CDR2 reads SVGAGI (reference sequence). The DNA of the CDR3 is TGTGCCAGCAGAACCATCCGGGACAGGGGCTATGGCTACACCTTC. Translation gives CASRTIRDRGYGYTF.

The chain employs TRBV7-8 and TRBJ1-1; D perhaps matches TRBD1 (5 bases). The germline V gene has CDR1 SGHVS and CDR2 FQNEAQ. This CDR3 has 16 amino acids. The V end was cut by 1 base, the J end by 1 base, with 13 bases between. CDR3 sequence: CASSLVAGSGNTEAFF. CDR3 sequence (DNA): TGTGCCAGCAGCTTAGTCGCAGGGTCTGGGAACACTGAAGCTTTCTTT.

This clone was recorded a few times. The gene calls are TRBV2 and TRBJ1-5; no reliable D call. Germline assignment: CDR1 SNHLY and CDR2 FYNNEI. The CDR3 length is 13 residues. Trimming removed 4 bases from V and 3 bases from J, with 7 bases in between. The CDR3 DNA is TGTGCCAGCAGTGGACGGATCAATCAGCCCCAGCATTTT. It translates to CASSGRINQPQHF.

There are a few counts of this clone. This chain joins TRBV5-4 and TRBJ1-4; 7 bases align to TRBD1. Germline loops: CDR1 SGHNT, CDR2 YYREEE (reference sequence). With V trimmed by 4 bases and J by 2 bases, 8 bases remained unmatched. This CDR3 is 16 amino acids long. CDR3 residues: CASSVQGKSTNEKLFF. CDR3 sequence (DNA): TGTGCCAGCAGCGTACAGGGGAAAAGTACTAATGAAAAACTGTTTTTT.

The genes are TRBV2 and TRBJ1-2; 7 bases are shared with TRBD1. Germline V lookup: CDR1 SNHLY, CDR2 FYNNEI. The V gene end was trimmed by 9 bases and the J gene end by 4 bases; junction bases not matched to a gene: 5. This CDR3 is 12 amino acids long. CDR3 DNA: TGTGCCAGGGGACAGTCCTTCTATGGCTACACCTTC. This gives the protein CARGQSFYGYTF.

There are a few counts of this clone. V usage is TRBV7-8 and J usage is TRBJ2-1; D unclear. V lost 1 base and J lost 7, with 11 bases in between. The germline V gene has CDR1 SGHVS and CDR2 FQNEAQ. This CDR3 has 14 residues. The CDR3 coding sequence is TGTGCCAGCAGCTTAGGGCTGGGGATTAATGAGCAGTTCTTC. Its translation: CASSLGLGINEQFF.

The table lists this clone with a count of one. The J gene is TRBJ2-7, the V gene TRBV25-1, with 9 bases matching TRBD1. V was clipped by 4 bases and J by 6 bases; unmatched bases: 7. The CDR3 extends over 14 amino acids. The germline V gene has CDR1 MGHDK and CDR2 SYGVNS. CDR3 bases: TGTGCCAGCAGTGGGGGGACAGGGATTGGCGAGCAGTACTTC. It translates to CASSGGTGIGEQYF.

The J gene is TRBJ1-4, the V gene TRBV30; tentatively, D is TRBD1 (6 bases). Germline V gene data show CDR1 as GTSNPN and CDR2 as SVGIG (reference sequence). Trimming took 6 bases from V and 5 from J, leaving 13 bases between them. The CDR3 length is 13 residues. The CDR3 DNA sequence: TGTGCCTGTGGACCGCAGGGGAATGAAAAACTGTTTTTT. Residues: CACGPQGNEKLFF.

The rearrangement links TRBV18 to TRBJ2-1; no firm D call. CDR1 is KGHSH and CDR2 is LQKENI in the germline V gene. Trimming stripped 3 bases from V and 6 bases from J, with 12 bases between. This CDR3 has 14 residues. The CDR3 coding sequence is TGTGCCAGCTCACCGGTCCCCCGGGCCAATGAGCAGTTCTTC. This gives the protein CASSPVPRANEQFF.

This chain joins TRBV19 and TRBJ2-5; D is undetermined. Per germline, CDR1 LNHDA and CDR2 SQIVND (reference sequence). V was trimmed by 4 bases and J by 8 bases, leaving 23 bases between them. CDR3 length: 16 amino acids. CDR3 bases: TGTGCCAGTAGTAAGACCTCTGACGCAGCAAGAGATACCCAGTACTTC. Translated: CASSKTSDAARDTQYF.

In its sample, this clone was seen a few times. V usage is TRBV15 and J usage is TRBJ2-7; D unclear. This CDR3 is built from 13 residues. The V gene's germline CDR1 is LNHNV and CDR2 YYDKDF (reference sequence). The V end was cut by 0 bases, the J end by 3 bases, with 6 bases between. The CDR3 region is CATSREKNYEQYF. The CDR3 DNA is TGTGCCACCAGCAGAGAAAAGAACTACGAGCAGTACTTC.

On this clone itself: Other DNA sequences in this sample translate to the same CDR3. The chain combines TRBV5-1 with TRBJ2-1; TRBD1 matches 10 bases. The CDR3 contains 14 residues. Trimming cost V 0 bases and J 10 bases; bases outside gene matches: 4. Germline CDR1 SGHRS, CDR2 YFSETQ. CDR3 region: CASSLGQGAREQFF. In DNA form, the CDR3 reads TGCGCCAGCAGCTTGGGACAGGGGGCGCGAGAGCAGTTCTTC.

The V call is TRBV5-6, the J call TRBJ1-6; the D is unclear. The germline CDR1 and CDR2 sequences are SGHDT and YYEEEE. The V and J ends lost 3 bases and 8 bases respectively, with 3 bases between them. The CDR3 runs 11 residues. The CDR3 loop is CASSSDSPLHF. In DNA, the CDR3 is TGTGCCAGCAGCTCTGATTCACCCCTCCACTTT.

This clone has a handful of counts. The rearrangement links TRBV9 to TRBJ1-2, with D unclear. With 4 bases removed from V and 4 bases from J, the gap between germline ends came to 8 bases. Germline values: CDR1 SGDLS, CDR2 YYNGEE. The CDR3 is 12 residues long. CDR3 region: CASSSVGYGYTF. Written as DNA, the CDR3 is TGTGCCAGCAGCTCGGTTGGCTATGGCTACACCTTC.

The rearrangement links TRBV9 to TRBJ2-1; TRBD2 aligns across 9 bases. Trimming cost V 7 bases and J 5 bases; bases outside gene matches: 10. This CDR3 is 15 amino acids long. The germline V gene has CDR1 SGDLS and CDR2 YYNGEE. CDR3 coding DNA: TGTGCCAGCGGCCCCCTAGCGGGGAGAAACAATGAGCAGTTCTTC. Translating gives CASGPLAGRNNEQFF.

CDR3 protein: CASSQTVNTEAFF. Here the CDR3 DNA reads TGTGCCAGCAGCCAAACAGTTAACACTGAAGCTTTCTTT. The chain uses TRBV7-9 and TRBJ1-1; D gene ambiguous. The V and J ends lost 5 bases and 2 bases respectively, with 9 bases between them. The CDR3 contains 13 residues. Germline CDR1 is SEHNR and CDR2 is FQNEAQ (reference sequence).